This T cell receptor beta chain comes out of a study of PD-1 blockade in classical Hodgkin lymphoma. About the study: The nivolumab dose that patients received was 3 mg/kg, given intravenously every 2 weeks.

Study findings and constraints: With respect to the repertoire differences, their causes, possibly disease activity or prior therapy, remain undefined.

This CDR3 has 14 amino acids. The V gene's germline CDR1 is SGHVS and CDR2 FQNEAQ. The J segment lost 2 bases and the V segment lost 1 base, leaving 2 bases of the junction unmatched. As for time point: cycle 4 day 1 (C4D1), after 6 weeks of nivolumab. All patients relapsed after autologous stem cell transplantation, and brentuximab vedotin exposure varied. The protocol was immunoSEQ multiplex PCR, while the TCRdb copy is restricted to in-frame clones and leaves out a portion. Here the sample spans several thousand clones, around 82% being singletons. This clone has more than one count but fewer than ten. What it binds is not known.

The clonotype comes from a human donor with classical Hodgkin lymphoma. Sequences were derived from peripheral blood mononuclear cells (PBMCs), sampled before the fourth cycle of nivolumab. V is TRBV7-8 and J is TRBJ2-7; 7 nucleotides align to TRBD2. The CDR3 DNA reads TGTGCCAGCAGCTTAGGCGGGGGTACCTACGAGCAGTACTTC. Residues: CASSLGGGTYEQYF.